This T cell receptor beta chain originates from a study of T cells in localized non-small cell lung cancer. Study findings and constraints: Clonality of T cells reached its maximum in uninvolved adjacent lung, surpassing tumor.

As concerns this clone: Its target is not known.

The data were produced by immunoSEQ multiplex PCR, yet TCRdb's version contains in-frame clones alone and is incomplete. Of around 26,000 clones listed, about 92% were seen once; the top ten hold 0.85% to 1.4%. The CDR3 runs 17 residues. V shed 0 bases and J 8 bases; nucleotides not matched to a gene: 13. CDR1 is SGHNT, CDR2 YYREEE, per germline (reference sequence). This chain connects TRBV5-4 to TRBJ2-1; TRBD2 agrees at 8 bases. This clonotype originated in a woman between 35 and 70 years old with stage I lung adenocarcinoma. The starting material was peripheral blood, obtained before any cancer treatment. The CDR3 spells CASSLGMGSGSGYEQFF. The CDR3 DNA reads as TGTGCCAGCAGCTTGGGAATGGGGAGCGGGAGTGGATATGAGCAGTTCTTC.